This TCR beta chain emerged from a study of T cells after yellow fever vaccination. Study-level results: A small share of clonotypes appeared in both CD4 and CD8 compartments. At around 95% for CD4 and approximately 88% for CD8, most primary-vaccination clones showed up again after the booster.

5'RACE template switching generated TCR cDNA, adding a universal primer site and UMIs. TCRdb fed the 5' RACE reads into MiXCR, producing one record per CDR3 protein. In the table there are 150,000 to 200,000 distinct CDR3 sequences, 6.2% of which are singletons. Germline CDR1 and CDR2: SGHVS and FQNEAQ. The CDR3 has 11 amino acids. With 2 bases removed from V and 5 bases from J, the gap between germline ends came to 3 bases. This clonotype was found many times. The target antigen is unknown. The receptor was isolated from a man in his late teens or twenties who received the YFV17D yellow fever vaccine. Sequenced here: CD4+ T cells sorted from PBMCs, sampled on the day of the first yellow fever vaccination. This sequence joins TRBV7-8 and TRBJ2-5; D ambiguous. The CDR3 DNA reads TGTGCCAGCAGCTTAAGCGAGACCCAGTACTTC. This gives the protein CASSLSETQYF. The full variable domain, completed using reference TRBV7-8 and TRBJ2-5, is GAGVSQSPRYKVAKRGQDVALRCDPISGHVSLFWYQQALGQGPEFLTYFQNEAQLDKSGLPSDRFFAERPEGSVSTLKIQRTQQEDSAVYLCASSLSETQYFGPGTRLLVL.